This T cell receptor (beta chain) derives from a study of vaccination and CD4 T cells after COVID-19. Concerning this clonotype itself: Its antigen is not known. Germline is not matched at one junction end, which may reflect a read error.

Oncomine TCR Beta short-read sequencing was applied to DNA from cultured CD4+ T cells. TCRdb analysed the PCR reads with MiXCR anew, one entry per CDR3 protein. The sample contains about 24,000 distinct CDR3 sequences, around 60% of which appear only once. Treatment: approximately 9-day PBMC culture with coronavirus spike peptide pools or control peptides (ViraFEST assay). Germline V CDR1 and CDR2: SNHLY, FYNNEI. The CDR3 totals 15 residues. The rearrangement uses TRBV2 and TRBJ1-3; D gene uncertain. The sequencing used CD4+ T cells from blood, cultured in vitro, collected after SARS-CoV-2 vaccination. The TCR comes from a human donor who received a COVID-19 vaccine. The DNA of the CDR3 is TGTGCCAGCAGCACCTTCGCCCAGTCCAGCAGCGCCATATACTTT. It encodes CASSTFAQSSSAIYF.